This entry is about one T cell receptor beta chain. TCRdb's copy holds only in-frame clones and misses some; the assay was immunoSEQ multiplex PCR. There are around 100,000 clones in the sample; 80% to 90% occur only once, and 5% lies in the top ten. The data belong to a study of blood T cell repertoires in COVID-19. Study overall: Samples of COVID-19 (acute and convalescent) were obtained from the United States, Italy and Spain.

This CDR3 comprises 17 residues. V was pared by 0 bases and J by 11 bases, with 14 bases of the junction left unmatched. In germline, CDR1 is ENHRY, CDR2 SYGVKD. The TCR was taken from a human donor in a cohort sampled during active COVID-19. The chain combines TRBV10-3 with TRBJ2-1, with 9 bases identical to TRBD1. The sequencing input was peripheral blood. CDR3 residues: CAISESLQVRTGVKQFF. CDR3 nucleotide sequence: TGTGCCATCAGTGAGTCGCTCCAAGTTAGGACAGGGGTTAAGCAGTTCTTC.